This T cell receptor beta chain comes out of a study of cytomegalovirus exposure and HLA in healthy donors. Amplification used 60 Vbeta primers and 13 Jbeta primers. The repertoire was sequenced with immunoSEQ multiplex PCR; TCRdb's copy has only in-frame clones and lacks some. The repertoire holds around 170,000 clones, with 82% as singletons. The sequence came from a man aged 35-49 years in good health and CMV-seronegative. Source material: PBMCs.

DNA of the CDR3: TGTGCCAGCAGCCACCCACTAGCGGGGGTCTACGAGCAGTACTTC. The encoded protein is CASSHPLAGVYEQYF. The chain carries TRBV4-2 and TRBJ2-7; TRBD2 matches at 11 bases. The CDR3 is 15 residues long. Germline loops: CDR1 LGHNA, CDR2 YNFKEQ. The V and J ends lost 3 bases and 3 bases, in that order; junction bases with no gene match: 4.